This section outlines one T cell receptor beta chain sequence together with its context. Its antigen is not identified. The data stem from a study of T-cell memory formation after mild COVID-19. General observations from the study: The study detected some responding clones in pre-infection memory, suggesting cross-reactive memory joined. Mostly located in CM and EM were contracting CD4+ clones, with contracting CD8+ clones located in EMRA.

MiXCR, applied by TCRdb to the 5' RACE reads, yields one record per CDR3 protein. This sample has about 440,000 distinct CDR3 sequences, with around 20% found just once. Sequencing was performed on PBMCs or a T cell subset sorted from them (not recorded which). The sequence derives from an adult woman who had mild COVID-19 (a few samples of this study predate the infection). Cell type and time point are not known.

The CDR3 here is CSARTTYEQYF. The CDR3 bases are TGCAGTGCTAGGACAACCTACGAGCAGTACTTC. The chain combines TRBV20-1 with TRBJ2-7; D remains unclear. CDR1 DFQATT and CDR2 SNEGSKA come from the germline V gene (reference sequence). The CDR3 extends over 11 amino acids. The germline V and J ends were trimmed by 3 bases and 2 bases, with 5 bases remaining between them.